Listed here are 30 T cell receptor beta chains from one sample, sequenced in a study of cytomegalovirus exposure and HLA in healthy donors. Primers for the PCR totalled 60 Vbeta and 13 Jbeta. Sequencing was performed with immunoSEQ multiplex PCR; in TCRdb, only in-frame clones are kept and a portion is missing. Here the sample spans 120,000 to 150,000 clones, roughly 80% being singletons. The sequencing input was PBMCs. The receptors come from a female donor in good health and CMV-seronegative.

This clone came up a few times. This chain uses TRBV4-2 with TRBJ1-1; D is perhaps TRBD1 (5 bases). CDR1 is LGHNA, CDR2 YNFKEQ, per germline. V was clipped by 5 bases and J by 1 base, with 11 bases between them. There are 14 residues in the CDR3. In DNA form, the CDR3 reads TGTGCCAGCAGCAAAGGGGCTGAGAACACTGAAGCTTTCTTT. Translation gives CASSKGAENTEAFF.

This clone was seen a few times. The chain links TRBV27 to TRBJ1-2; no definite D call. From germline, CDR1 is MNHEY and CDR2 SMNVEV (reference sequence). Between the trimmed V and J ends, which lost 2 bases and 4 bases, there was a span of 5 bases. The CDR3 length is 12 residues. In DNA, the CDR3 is TGTGCCAGCAGTTTAGCAGGCTATGGCTACACCTTC. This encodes CASSLAGYGYTF.

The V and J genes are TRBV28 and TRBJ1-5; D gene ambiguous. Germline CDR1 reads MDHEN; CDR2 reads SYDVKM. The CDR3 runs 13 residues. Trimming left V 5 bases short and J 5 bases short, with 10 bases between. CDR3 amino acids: CASSIRRDQPQHF. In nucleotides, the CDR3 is TGTGCCAGCAGTATTCGGAGGGATCAGCCCCAGCATTTT.

The CDR3 bases are TGTGCCAGCAGCCAATGGCAGGGGGACCAAGAGACCCAGTACTTC. This encodes CASSQWQGDQETQYF. The chain links TRBV4-2 to TRBJ2-5; 7 bases line up with TRBD1. This CDR3 spans 15 amino acids. The germline V gene has CDR1 LGHNA and CDR2 YNFKEQ. J lost 0 bases, V lost 2 bases, and 3 bases had no gene match.

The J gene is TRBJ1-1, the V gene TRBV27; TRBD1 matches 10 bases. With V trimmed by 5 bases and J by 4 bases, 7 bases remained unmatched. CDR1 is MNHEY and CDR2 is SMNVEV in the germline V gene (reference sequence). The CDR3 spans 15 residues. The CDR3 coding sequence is TGTGCCAGCAGTCCTAAGGGACAGGGGAGCACTGAAGCTTTCTTT. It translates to CASSPKGQGSTEAFF.

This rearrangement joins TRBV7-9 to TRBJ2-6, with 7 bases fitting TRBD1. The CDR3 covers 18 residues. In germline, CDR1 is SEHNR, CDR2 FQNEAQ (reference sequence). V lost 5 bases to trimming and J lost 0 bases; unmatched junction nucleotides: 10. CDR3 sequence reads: CASSPSGTALSGANVLTF. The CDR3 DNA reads TGTGCCAGCAGCCCATCCGGGACAGCTCTCTCTGGGGCCAACGTCCTGACTTTC.

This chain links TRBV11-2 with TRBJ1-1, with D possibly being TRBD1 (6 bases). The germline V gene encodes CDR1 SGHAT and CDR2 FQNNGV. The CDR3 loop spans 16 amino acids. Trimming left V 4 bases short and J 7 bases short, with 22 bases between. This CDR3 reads CASSSAGTIRTSEAFF. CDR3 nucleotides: TGTGCCAGCAGCTCCGCAGGGACAATTAGAACAAGTGAAGCTTTCTTT.

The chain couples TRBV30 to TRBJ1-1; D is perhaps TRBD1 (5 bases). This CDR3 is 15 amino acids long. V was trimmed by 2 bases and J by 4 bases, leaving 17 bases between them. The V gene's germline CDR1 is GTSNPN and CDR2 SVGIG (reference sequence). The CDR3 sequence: CAWSSRTGPGTEAFF. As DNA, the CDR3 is TGTGCCTGGAGTAGCCGCACAGGACCCGGCACTGAAGCTTTCTTT.

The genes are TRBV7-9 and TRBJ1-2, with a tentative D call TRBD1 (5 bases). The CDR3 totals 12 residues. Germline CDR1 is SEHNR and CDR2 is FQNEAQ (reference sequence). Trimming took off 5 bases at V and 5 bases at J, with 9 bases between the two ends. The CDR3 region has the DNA TGTGCCAGCAGCGTACCAGGGTATGGCTACACCTTC. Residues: CASSVPGYGYTF. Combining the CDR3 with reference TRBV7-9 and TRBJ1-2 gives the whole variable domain DTGVSQNPRHKITKRGQNVTFRCDPISEHNRLYWYRQTLGQGPEFLTYFQNEAQLEKSRLLSDRFSAERPKGSFSTLEIQRTEQGDSAMYLCASSVPGYGYTFGSGTRLTVV.

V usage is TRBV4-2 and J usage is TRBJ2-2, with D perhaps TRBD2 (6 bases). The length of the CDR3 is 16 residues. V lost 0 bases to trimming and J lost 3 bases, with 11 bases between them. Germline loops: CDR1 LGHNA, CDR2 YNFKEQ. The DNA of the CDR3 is TGTGCCAGCAGCCAAGATCGGGAGCGGTACACCGGGGAGCTGTTTTTT. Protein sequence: CASSQDRERYTGELFF.

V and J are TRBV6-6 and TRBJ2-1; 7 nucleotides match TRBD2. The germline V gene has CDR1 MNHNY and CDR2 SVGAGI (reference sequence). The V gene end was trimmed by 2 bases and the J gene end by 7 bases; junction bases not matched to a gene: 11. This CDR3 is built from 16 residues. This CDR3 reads CASSYTGRGGKNEQFF. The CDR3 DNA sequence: TGTGCCAGCAGTTACACCGGGCGGGGAGGGAAAAATGAGCAGTTCTTC.

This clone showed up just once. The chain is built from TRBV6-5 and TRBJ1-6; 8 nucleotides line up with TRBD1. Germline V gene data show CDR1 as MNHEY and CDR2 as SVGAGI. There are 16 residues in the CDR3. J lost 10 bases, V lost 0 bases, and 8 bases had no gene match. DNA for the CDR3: TGTGCCAGCAGTTACTCCCAAGGACAGGGTGGCTCACCCCTCCACTTT. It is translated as CASSYSQGQGGSPLHF.

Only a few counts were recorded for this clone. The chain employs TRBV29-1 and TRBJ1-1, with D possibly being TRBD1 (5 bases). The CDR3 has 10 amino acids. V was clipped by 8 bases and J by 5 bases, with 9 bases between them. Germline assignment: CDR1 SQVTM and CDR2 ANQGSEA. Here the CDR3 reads CSPGGTEAFF. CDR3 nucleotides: TGCAGCCCGGGGGGGACTGAAGCTTTCTTT.

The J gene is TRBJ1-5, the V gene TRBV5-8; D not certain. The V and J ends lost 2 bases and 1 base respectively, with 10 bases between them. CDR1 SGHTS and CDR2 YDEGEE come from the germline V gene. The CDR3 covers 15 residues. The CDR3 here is CASSLMGGSNQPQHF. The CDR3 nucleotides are TGTGCCAGCAGCTTAATGGGCGGGAGCAATCAGCCCCAGCATTTT. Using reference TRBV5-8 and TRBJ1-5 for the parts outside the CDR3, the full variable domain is EAGVTQSPTHLIKTRGQQATLRCSPISGHTSVYWYQQALGLGLQFLLWYDEGEERNRGNFPPRFSGRQFPNYSSELNVNALELEDSALYLCASSLMGGSNQPQHFGDGTRLSIL.

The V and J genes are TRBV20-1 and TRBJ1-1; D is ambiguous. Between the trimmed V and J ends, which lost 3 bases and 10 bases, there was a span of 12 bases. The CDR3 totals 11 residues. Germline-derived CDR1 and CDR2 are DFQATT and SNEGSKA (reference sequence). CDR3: CSASSSVGAFF. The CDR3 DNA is TGCAGTGCTAGCAGTTCTGTTGGAGCTTTCTTT.

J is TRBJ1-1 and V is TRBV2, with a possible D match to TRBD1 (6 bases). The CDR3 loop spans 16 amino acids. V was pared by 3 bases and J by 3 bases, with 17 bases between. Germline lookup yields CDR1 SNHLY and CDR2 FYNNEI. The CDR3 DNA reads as TGTGCCAGCAGTGAGGGGGCAGGGTTCTTTCACACTGAAGCTTTCTTT. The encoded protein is CASSEGAGFFHTEAFF.

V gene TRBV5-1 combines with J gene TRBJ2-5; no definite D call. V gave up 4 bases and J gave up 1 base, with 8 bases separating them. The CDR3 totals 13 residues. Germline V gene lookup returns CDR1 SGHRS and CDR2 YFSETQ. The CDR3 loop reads CASSRDIQETQYF. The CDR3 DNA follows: TGCGCCAGCAGCAGAGACATCCAAGAGACCCAGTACTTC.

Here the CDR3 reads CASSRQGNSEQYF. Written as DNA, the CDR3 is TGTGCCAGTAGCCGACAGGGGAACAGCGAGCAGTACTTC. The genes are TRBV19 and TRBJ2-7, with 8 bases aligning to TRBD1. Germline CDR1 is LNHDA and CDR2 is SQIVND (reference sequence). V lost 6 bases to trimming and J lost 6 bases; unmatched junction nucleotides: 7. This CDR3 is 13 amino acids long.

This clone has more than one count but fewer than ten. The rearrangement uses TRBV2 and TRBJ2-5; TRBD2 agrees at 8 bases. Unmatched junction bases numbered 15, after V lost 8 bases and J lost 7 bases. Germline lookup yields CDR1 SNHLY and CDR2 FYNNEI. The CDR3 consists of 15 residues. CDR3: CASQALAGLFGTQYF. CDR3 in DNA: TGTGCCAGCCAAGCCCTAGCGGGTTTGTTCGGGACCCAGTACTTC.

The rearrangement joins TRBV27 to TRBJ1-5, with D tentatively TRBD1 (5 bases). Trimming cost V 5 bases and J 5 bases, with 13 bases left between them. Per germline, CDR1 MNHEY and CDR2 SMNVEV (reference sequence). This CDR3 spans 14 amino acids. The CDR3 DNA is TGTGCCAGCAGTGGAGCGGGGGGGTATCAGCCCCAGCATTTT. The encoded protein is CASSGAGGYQPQHF.

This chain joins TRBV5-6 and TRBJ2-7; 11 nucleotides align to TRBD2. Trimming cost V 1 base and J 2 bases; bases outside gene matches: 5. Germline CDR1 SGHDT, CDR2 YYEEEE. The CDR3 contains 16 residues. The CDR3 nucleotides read TGTGCCAGCAGCTTGACTAGCGGGGGCATTACCTACGAGCAGTACTTC. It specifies CASSLTSGGITYEQYF.

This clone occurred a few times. CDR3 loop: CASSGGTGPQYF. In nucleotides, the CDR3 is TGTGCCAGCAGTGGCGGGACGGGACCACAGTATTTT. The rearrangement joins TRBV2 to TRBJ2-3; possibly TRBD2 for D (6 bases). CDR3 size: 12 residues. Germline V lookup: CDR1 SNHLY, CDR2 FYNNEI. Trimming took off 4 bases at V and 12 bases at J, with 14 bases between the two ends.

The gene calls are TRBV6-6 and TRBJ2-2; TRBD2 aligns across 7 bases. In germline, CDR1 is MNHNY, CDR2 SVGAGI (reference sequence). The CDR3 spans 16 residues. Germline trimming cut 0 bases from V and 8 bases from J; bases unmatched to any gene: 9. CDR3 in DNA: TGTGCCAGCAGTTACTCGACGGCTAGCGGCCTTGGGGAGCTGTTTTTT. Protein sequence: CASSYSTASGLGELFF.

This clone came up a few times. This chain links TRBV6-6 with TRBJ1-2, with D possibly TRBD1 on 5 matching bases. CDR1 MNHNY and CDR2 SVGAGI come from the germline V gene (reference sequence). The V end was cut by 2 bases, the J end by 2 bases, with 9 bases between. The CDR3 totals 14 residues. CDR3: CASSYRGLNYGYTF. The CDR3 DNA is TGTGCCAGCAGTTACAGGGGCCTCAACTATGGCTACACCTTC.

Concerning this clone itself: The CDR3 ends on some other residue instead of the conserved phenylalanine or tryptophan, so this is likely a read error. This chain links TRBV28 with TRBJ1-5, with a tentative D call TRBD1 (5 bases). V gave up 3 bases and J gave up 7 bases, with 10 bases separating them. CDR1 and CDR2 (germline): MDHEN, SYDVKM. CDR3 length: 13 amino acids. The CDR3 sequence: CASSFSGGQPQHV. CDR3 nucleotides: TGTGCCAGCAGTTTCTCCGGGGGACAGCCCCAGCATGTT.

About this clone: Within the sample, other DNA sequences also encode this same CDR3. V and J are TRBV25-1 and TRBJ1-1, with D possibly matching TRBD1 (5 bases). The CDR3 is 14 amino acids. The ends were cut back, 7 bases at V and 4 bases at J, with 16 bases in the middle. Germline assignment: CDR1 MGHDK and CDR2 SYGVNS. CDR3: CASTPSWGGTEAFF. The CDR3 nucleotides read TGTGCCAGCACCCCCTCGTGGGGGGGCACTGAAGCTTTCTTT.

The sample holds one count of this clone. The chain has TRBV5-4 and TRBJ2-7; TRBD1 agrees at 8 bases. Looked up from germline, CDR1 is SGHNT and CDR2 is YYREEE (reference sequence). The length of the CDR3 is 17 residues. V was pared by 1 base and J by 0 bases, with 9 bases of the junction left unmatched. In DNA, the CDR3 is TGTGCCAGCAGCTTGCCCGAGCAGGGGGCGTTCTCCTACGAGCAGTACTTC. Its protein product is CASSLPEQGAFSYEQYF.

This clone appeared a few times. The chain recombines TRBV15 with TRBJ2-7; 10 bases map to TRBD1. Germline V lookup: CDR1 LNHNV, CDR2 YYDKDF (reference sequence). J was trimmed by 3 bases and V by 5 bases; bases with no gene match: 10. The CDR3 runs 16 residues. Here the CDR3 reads CATSAHPGQGIYEQYF. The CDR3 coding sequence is TGTGCCACCAGCGCCCACCCGGGACAGGGGATCTACGAGCAGTACTTC.

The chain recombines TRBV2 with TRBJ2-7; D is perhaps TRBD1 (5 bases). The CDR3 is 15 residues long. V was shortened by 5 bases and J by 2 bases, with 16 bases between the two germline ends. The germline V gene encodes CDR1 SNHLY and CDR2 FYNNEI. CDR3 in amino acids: CASSFDSLRTYEQYF. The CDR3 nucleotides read TGTGCCAGCAGTTTTGACAGCCTAAGGACCTACGAGCAGTACTTC.

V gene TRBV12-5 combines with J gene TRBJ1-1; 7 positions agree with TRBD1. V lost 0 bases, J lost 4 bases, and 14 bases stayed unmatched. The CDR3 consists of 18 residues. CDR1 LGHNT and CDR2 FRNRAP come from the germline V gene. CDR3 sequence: CASGLVVSRQGTGTEAFF. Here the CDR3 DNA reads TGTGCTAGTGGTTTGGTGGTGTCGCGACAGGGCACGGGCACTGAAGCTTTCTTT.